A selection of T cell receptor beta chains follows, all from one sample in a study of OX40 agonist ivuxolimab in advanced cancers. The table came from immunoSEQ multiplex PCR; TCRdb's copy has only in-frame clones and leaves some out. The table has roughly 60,000 clones, 70% to 90% seen once. The specimen was CD4+ or CD8+ T cells sorted from blood, collected in a trial of the OX40 agonist ivuxolimab. Receptors originate from an adult with an advanced solid tumor such as melanoma, head and neck, liver or kidney cancer. Each CDR3 is given with its conserved first and last residue. A D gene is named only where the DNA matches it firmly. Where a row states a size, it is once, few, many or the class of an expanded clone; other rows omit it.

D gene: -
clone size: -
V gene: TRBV19
J gene: TRBJ2-4
CDR3 protein: CASTTGYRGGPKNIQYF
CDR3 DNA: TGTGCCAGTACGACAGGTTACAGAGGTGGGCCCAAAAACATTCAGTACTTC

D gene: -
clone size: -
V gene: TRBV7-8
J gene: TRBJ1-5
CDR3 protein: CASSPHRTWGRSNQPQHF
CDR3 DNA: TGTGCCAGCAGCCCACACCGCACTTGGGGCCGGAGCAATCAGCCCCAGCATTTT

D gene: -
clone size: -
V gene: TRBV5-1
J gene: TRBJ2-5
CDR3 protein: CASSTGVWETQYF
CDR3 DNA: TGCGCCAGCAGCACGGGTGTATGGGAGACCCAGTACTTC

D gene: -
clone size: once
V gene: TRBV7-2
J gene: TRBJ2-7
CDR3 protein: CASTVTVGSYEQYF
CDR3 DNA: TGTGCCAGCACCGTCACCGTTGGGTCCTACGAGCAGTACTTC

D gene: TRBD2
clone size: -
V gene: TRBV5-1
J gene: TRBJ2-1
CDR3 protein: CASSLEAGGWNEQFF
CDR3 DNA: TGCGCCAGCAGCTTAGAAGCGGGAGGATGGAATGAGCAGTTCTTC

D gene: -
clone size: -
V gene: TRBV5-4
J gene: TRBJ2-3
CDR3 protein: CASSLWGNRLDTQYF
CDR3 DNA: TGTGCCAGCAGCTTATGGGGGAATCGATTGGATACGCAGTATTTT

D gene: TRBD2
clone size: -
V gene: TRBV28
J gene: TRBJ2-2
CDR3 protein: CASISRDRRGAGELFF
CDR3 DNA: TGTGCCAGCATATCCCGGGACCGCCGGGGGGCCGGGGAGCTGTTTTTT

D gene: -
clone size: -
V gene: TRBV7-9
J gene: TRBJ2-7
CDR3 protein: CASSLVGNMEGYEQYF
CDR3 DNA: TGTGCCAGCAGCTTAGTGGGGAACATGGAGGGATACGAGCAGTACTTC

D gene: -
clone size: -
V gene: TRBV10-2
J gene: TRBJ2-3
CDR3 protein: CASGGSTDTQYF
CDR3 DNA: TGCGCCAGCGGTGGCAGCACAGATACGCAGTATTTT

D gene: -
clone size: -
V gene: TRBV6-1
J gene: TRBJ2-7
CDR3 protein: CASSEVSPYEQYF
CDR3 DNA: TGTGCCAGCAGTGAAGTTTCACCCTACGAGCAGTACTTC

D gene: -
clone size: -
V gene: TRBV5-1
J gene: TRBJ2-7
CDR3 protein: CASSVQGVDEQYF
CDR3 DNA: TGCGCCAGCAGTGTCCAGGGAGTTGACGAGCAGTACTTC

D gene: -
clone size: -
V gene: TRBV5-4
J gene: TRBJ2-5
CDR3 protein: CGTGFQYF
CDR3 DNA: TGTGGCACGGGGTTCCAGTACTTC

D gene: -
clone size: -
V gene: TRBV6-1
J gene: TRBJ2-7
CDR3 protein: CASSLLQGEQYF
CDR3 DNA: TGTGCCAGCAGCCTTCTGCAAGGCGAGCAGTACTTC

D gene: -
clone size: -
V gene: TRBV11-3
J gene: TRBJ2-3
CDR3 protein: CASSLDETDTQYF
CDR3 DNA: TGTGCCAGCAGCTTAGACGAAACAGATACGCAGTATTTT

D gene: TRBD2
clone size: -
V gene: TRBV4-2
J gene: TRBJ2-1
CDR3 protein: CASSQDPAGATMDEQFF
CDR3 DNA: TGTGCCAGCAGCCAAGATCCAGCGGGAGCCACAATGGATGAGCAGTTCTTC

D gene: -
clone size: -
V gene: TRBV11-3
J gene: TRBJ2-1
CDR3 protein: CASSLEGDYNEQFF
CDR3 DNA: TGTGCCAGCAGCTTAGAAGGGGACTACAATGAGCAGTTCTTC

D gene: TRBD2
clone size: -
V gene: TRBV6-1
J gene: TRBJ2-1
CDR3 protein: CASRKRERGNEQFF
CDR3 DNA: TGTGCCAGCCGTAAGCGGGAAAGGGGCAATGAGCAGTTCTTC

D gene: -
clone size: -
V gene: TRBV7-7
J gene: TRBJ2-2
CDR3 protein: CASSPGTRRTTLINTGELFF
CDR3 DNA: TGTGCTAGCAGCCCTGGGACAAGGAGAACTACTCTAATAAACACCGGGGAGCTGTTTTTT

D gene: -
clone size: -
V gene: TRBV6-6
J gene: TRBJ1-3
CDR3 protein: CAQQLQPGGAGNTIYF
CDR3 DNA: TGTGCCCAGCAGTTACAACCAGGAGGGGCTGGAAACACCATATATTTT

D gene: TRBD2
clone size: -
V gene: TRBV5-4
J gene: TRBJ2-7
CDR3 protein: CASSLRLAGETYEQYF
CDR3 DNA: TGTGCCAGCAGCTTACGACTAGCGGGAGAGACCTACGAGCAGTACTTC

D gene: -
clone size: -
V gene: TRBV2
J gene: TRBJ1-1
CDR3 protein: CASTDGGNTEAFF
CDR3 DNA: TGTGCCAGCACCGACGGGGGGAACACTGAAGCTTTCTTT

D gene: -
clone size: once
V gene: TRBV6-5
J gene: TRBJ1-1
CDR3 protein: CASSSEGLEAFF
CDR3 DNA: TGTGCCAGCAGTTCCGAGGGTTTGGAAGCTTTCTTT

D gene: -
clone size: -
V gene: TRBV4-2
J gene: TRBJ1-4
CDR3 protein: CASSQVGGYGEKLFF
CDR3 DNA: TGTGCCAGCAGCCAAGTGGGGGGGTATGGTGAAAAACTGTTTTTT

D gene: TRBD2
clone size: -
V gene: TRBV5-4
J gene: TRBJ2-7
CDR3 protein: CASSLDPSGSEEQYF
CDR3 DNA: TGTGCCAGCAGCTTGGATCCTAGCGGGAGCGAGGAGCAGTACTTC

D gene: -
clone size: -
V gene: TRBV4-1
J gene: TRBJ2-5
CDR3 protein: CASSQDQEETQYF
CDR3 DNA: TGCGCCAGCAGCCAAGATCAGGAAGAGACCCAGTACTTC

D gene: TRBD2
clone size: -
V gene: TRBV6-7
J gene: TRBJ2-2
CDR3 protein: CASSYSGRATGELFF
CDR3 DNA: TGTGCCAGCAGTTACAGCGGGAGGGCCACCGGGGAGCTGTTTTTT

D gene: -
clone size: once
V gene: TRBV7-8
J gene: TRBJ2-2
CDR3 protein: CASSLAGGTGELFF
CDR3 DNA: TGTGCCAGCAGCTTAGCGGGGGGAACCGGGGAGCTGTTTTTT

D gene: -
clone size: once
V gene: TRBV7-2
J gene: TRBJ2-1
CDR3 protein: CASSGSMAFNEQFF
CDR3 DNA: TGTGCCAGCAGCGGTAGTATGGCTTTCAATGAGCAGTTCTTC

D gene: TRBD2
clone size: -
V gene: TRBV5-4
J gene: TRBJ2-3
CDR3 protein: CASSLGLAGEVDTQYF
CDR3 DNA: TGTGCCAGCAGCTTGGGGCTAGCGGGAGAGGTAGATACGCAGTATTTT

D gene: -
clone size: -
V gene: TRBV5-6
J gene: TRBJ1-3
CDR3 protein: CASSLRDGGSGNTIYF
CDR3 DNA: TGTGCCAGCAGCCTCCGGGACGGCGGCTCTGGAAACACCATATATTTT

D gene: -
clone size: -
V gene: TRBV19
J gene: TRBJ2-7
CDR3 protein: CASSPDPGTLAALVSYEQYF
CDR3 DNA: TGTGCCAGTAGCCCTGACCCCGGGACCCTGGCGGCTTTGGTATCCTACGAGCAGTACTTC

D gene: -
clone size: few
V gene: TRBV10-1
J gene: TRBJ2-7
CDR3 protein: CASSESPGYEQYF
CDR3 DNA: TGCGCCAGCAGTGAGTCTCCTGGGTACGAGCAGTACTTC

D gene: TRBD2
clone size: -
V gene: TRBV4-1
J gene: TRBJ2-3
CDR3 protein: CASSQDFAGGYTDTQYF
CDR3 DNA: TGCGCCAGCAGCCAAGATTTCGCGGGAGGGTACACAGATACGCAGTATTTT

D gene: -
clone size: once
V gene: TRBV4-2
J gene: TRBJ2-7
CDR3 protein: CASSPAGLPREQYF
CDR3 DNA: TGTGCCAGCAGCCCTGCGGGCCTTCCACGGGAGCAGTACTTC

D gene: TRBD1
clone size: -
V gene: TRBV18
J gene: TRBJ2-2
CDR3 protein: CASSLGTGLAGELFF
CDR3 DNA: TGTGCCAGCTCACTTGGGACAGGGCTCGCCGGGGAGCTGTTTTTT

D gene: -
clone size: -
V gene: TRBV11-3
J gene: TRBJ2-7
CDR3 protein: CASSLGVVEQYF
CDR3 DNA: TGTGCCAGCAGCTTGGGGGTCGTCGAGCAGTACTTC

D gene: TRBD1
clone size: -
V gene: TRBV28
J gene: TRBJ2-3
CDR3 protein: CASGQGVDTQYF
CDR3 DNA: TGTGCCAGCGGACAGGGAGTAGATACGCAGTATTTT

D gene: TRBD2
clone size: -
V gene: TRBV4-2
J gene: TRBJ2-7
CDR3 protein: CASSQESGGSSYEQYF
CDR3 DNA: TGTGCCAGCAGCCAAGAGAGCGGGGGGAGCTCCTACGAGCAGTACTTC

D gene: TRBD2
clone size: -
V gene: TRBV5-1
J gene: TRBJ2-3
CDR3 protein: CASQREAEATDTQYF
CDR3 DNA: TGCGCCAGCCAGCGGGAGGCCGAGGCCACAGATACGCAGTATTTT

D gene: TRBD1
clone size: -
V gene: TRBV28
J gene: TRBJ2-7
CDR3 protein: CASNSPGTGAYEQYF
CDR3 DNA: TGTGCCAGCAATTCCCCCGGGACAGGGGCCTACGAGCAGTACTTC

D gene: TRBD2
clone size: -
V gene: TRBV5-1
J gene: TRBJ2-3
CDR3 protein: CASTLGAGETDTQYF
CDR3 DNA: TGCGCCAGCACATTGGGAGCGGGAGAAACAGATACGCAGTATTTT

D gene: -
clone size: once
V gene: TRBV11-2
J gene: TRBJ2-7
CDR3 protein: CASTDLIGGSNYEQYF
CDR3 DNA: TGTGCCAGCACCGATCTCATCGGGGGTTCGAACTACGAGCAGTACTTC

D gene: TRBD1
clone size: -
V gene: TRBV5-4
J gene: TRBJ2-6
CDR3 protein: CASSLAQGRSLSGANVLTF
CDR3 DNA: TGTGCCAGCAGCTTGGCACAGGGGCGCTCTCTTTCTGGGGCCAACGTCCTGACTTTC

D gene: -
clone size: few
V gene: TRBV13
J gene: TRBJ1-1
CDR3 protein: CASSPIGVNTEAFF
CDR3 DNA: TGTGCCAGCAGCCCCATCGGGGTGAACACTGAAGCTTTCTTT

D gene: TRBD2
clone size: few
V gene: TRBV14
J gene: TRBJ2-3
CDR3 protein: CASSPRRRTSGTLTDTQYF
CDR3 DNA: TGTGCCAGCAGCCCCAGACGGAGGACTAGCGGGACCCTCACAGATACGCAGTATTTT

D gene: TRBD1
clone size: -
V gene: TRBV2
J gene: TRBJ2-7
CDR3 protein: CASRSAGAGQGFYEQYF
CDR3 DNA: TGTGCCAGCCGATCCGCCGGGGCGGGACAGGGGTTTTACGAGCAGTACTTC

D gene: -
clone size: -
V gene: TRBV11-1
J gene: TRBJ2-7
CDR3 protein: CASSPLGGYEQYF
CDR3 DNA: TGTGCCAGCAGCCCCCTAGGGGGCTACGAGCAGTACTTC

D gene: -
clone size: -
V gene: TRBV30
J gene: TRBJ1-6
CDR3 protein: CAWSYQENSPLHF
CDR3 DNA: TGTGCCTGGAGTTATCAGGAAAATTCACCCCTCCACTTT

D gene: TRBD2
clone size: -
V gene: TRBV5-1
J gene: TRBJ2-7
CDR3 protein: CASSTQAGGLDEQYF
CDR3 DNA: TGCGCCAGCAGCACTCAAGCGGGAGGTCTAGACGAGCAGTACTTC

D gene: -
clone size: few
V gene: TRBV7-9
J gene: TRBJ2-7
CDR3 protein: CASSLVDEEQYF
CDR3 DNA: TGTGCCAGCAGCTTAGTTGATGAGGAGCAGTACTTC

D gene: -
clone size: -
V gene: TRBV5-6
J gene: TRBJ2-2
CDR3 protein: CASSLSPQNSAELFF
CDR3 DNA: TGTGCCAGCAGCTTGTCGCCCCAAAACTCGGCGGAGCTGTTTTTT

D gene: -
clone size: -
V gene: TRBV27
J gene: TRBJ1-1
CDR3 protein: CASSSYGQSTEAFF
CDR3 DNA: TGTGCCAGCAGTTCCTACGGACAGAGCACTGAAGCTTTCTTT

D gene: TRBD2
clone size: -
V gene: TRBV6-1
J gene: TRBJ2-5
CDR3 protein: CASSDLLGGRTQETQYF
CDR3 DNA: TGTGCCAGCAGTGACCTTTTGGGCGGGAGAACCCAAGAGACCCAGTACTTC

D gene: TRBD2
clone size: -
V gene: TRBV4-2
J gene: TRBJ2-1
CDR3 protein: CASSQEGTSGSPREQFF
CDR3 DNA: TGTGCCAGCAGCCAAGAGGGAACTAGCGGGAGTCCCCGTGAGCAGTTCTTC